One sample yielded the 2 T cell receptor beta chains listed below, sequenced in a study of T cell repertoires in cytomegalovirus infection. MiXCR, run by TCRdb on the reads, gives a single entry per CDR3 protein. The table has approximately 500,000 distinct CDR3 sequences, about 26% seen once. Sequenced: PBMCs. These receptors all stem from a human donor in good health (CMV status not recorded). Some clones in this sample may be carry-over from other donors' samples.

The chain joins TRBV7-2 to TRBJ2-5; 11 bases align to TRBD1. The CDR3 has 16 amino acids. Germline V lookup: CDR1 SGHTA, CDR2 FQGNSA. V trimming: 5 bases; J trimming: 2 bases; junction bases outside the gene matches: 7. This CDR3 is CASSESGQGVQETQYF. The CDR3 bases are TGTGCCAGCAGCGAATCGGGACAGGGGGTTCAAGAGACCCAGTACTTC.

This clonotype was counted only a few times. The V and J genes are TRBV12-3 or TRBV12-4 and TRBJ1-1, with TRBD1 matching 8 bases. CDR3 length equals 15 residues. The J segment lost 1 base and the V segment lost 2 bases, leaving 3 bases of the junction unmatched. CDR3 DNA sequence: TGTGCCAGCAGTTTACGACAGGGGTGGAACACTGAAGCTTTCTTT. It translates to CASSLRQGWNTEAFF.